This record concerns one TCR beta chain sequence. Per the germline V gene, CDR1 is MNHEY and CDR2 is SMNVEV (reference sequence). V gave up 7 bases and J gave up 0 bases; unmatched junction bases: 21. The CDR3 is made up of 20 amino acids. This record belongs to a study of cytomegalovirus exposure and HLA in healthy donors. PCR employed 60 Vbeta and 13 Jbeta primers. Measured with immunoSEQ multiplex PCR; TCRdb has only the in-frame clones, and not every one. Of about 150,000 clones listed, approximately 61% were seen once; the top ten hold roughly 1.7%. The sample was PBMCs. The TCR was taken from a human donor in good health. The chain recombines TRBV27 with TRBJ2-7, with 10 bases lining up with TRBD2. The CDR3: CASNTPVPLAGAADSYEQYF. The CDR3 nucleotides read TGTGCCAGCAATACCCCGGTCCCCCTAGCGGGAGCGGCGGACTCCTACGAGCAGTACTTC.